A single T cell receptor (beta chain) is shown here with its context. The CDR3 is made up of 14 amino acids. Losses at the gene ends were 6 bases for V and 5 bases for J; bases not matched to a gene: 10. Germline CDR1 is SQVTM and CDR2 is ANQGSEA. Original data processing: The assay estimated nucleated cells by amplifying reference gene primers. TCRdb's copy holds only in-frame clones and misses some; the assay was immunoSEQ multiplex PCR. That table supplies the V and J calls and clone size; D and trimming were determined from the DNA. This table holds some 250,000 clones, around nine tenths found once. The data derive from a study of blood T cell repertoires in COVID-19. In the study overall: T cells, B-cell-depleted T cells, or PBMCs provided the cDNA or gDNA that served as material.

The chain carries TRBV29-1 and TRBJ1-2; the match to TRBD1 covers 9 bases. Sequenced sample: peripheral blood. This clonotype was sampled from a man aged 25 to 40 with active or convalescent COVID-19. CDR3 residues: CSVMQQGATYGYTF. The CDR3 DNA follows: TGCAGCGTGATGCAACAGGGGGCCACTTATGGCTACACCTTC. Drawing the rest from reference TRBV29-1 and TRBJ1-2, the complete variable domain is SAVISQKPSRDICQRGTSLTIQCQVDSQVTMMFWYRQQPGQSLTLIATANQGSEATYESGFVIDKFPISRPNLTFSTLTVSNMSPEDSSIYLCSVMQQGATYGYTFGSGTRLTVV.